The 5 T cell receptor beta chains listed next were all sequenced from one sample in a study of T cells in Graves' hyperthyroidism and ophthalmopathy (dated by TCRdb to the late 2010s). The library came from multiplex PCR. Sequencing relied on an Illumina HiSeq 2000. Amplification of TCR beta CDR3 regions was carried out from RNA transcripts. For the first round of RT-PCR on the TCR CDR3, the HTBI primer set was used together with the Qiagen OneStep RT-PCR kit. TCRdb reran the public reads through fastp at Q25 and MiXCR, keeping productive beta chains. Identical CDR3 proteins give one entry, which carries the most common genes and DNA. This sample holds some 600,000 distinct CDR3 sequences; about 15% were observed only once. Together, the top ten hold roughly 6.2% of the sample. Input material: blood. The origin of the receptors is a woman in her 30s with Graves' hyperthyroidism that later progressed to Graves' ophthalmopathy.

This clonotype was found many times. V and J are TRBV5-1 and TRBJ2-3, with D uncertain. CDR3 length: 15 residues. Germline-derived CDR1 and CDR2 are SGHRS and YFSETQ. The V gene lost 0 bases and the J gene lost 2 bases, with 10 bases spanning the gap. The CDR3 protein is CASSLDRGFTDTQYF. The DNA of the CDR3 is TGCGCCAGCAGCTTGGATCGTGGGTTCACAGATACGCAGTATTTT.

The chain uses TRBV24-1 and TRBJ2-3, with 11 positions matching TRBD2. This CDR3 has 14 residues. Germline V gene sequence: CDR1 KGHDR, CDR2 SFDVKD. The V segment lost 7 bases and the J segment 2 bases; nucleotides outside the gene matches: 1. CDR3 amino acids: CATRTSGTTDTQYF. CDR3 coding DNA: TGTGCCACCAGGACTAGCGGGACCACAGATACGCAGTATTTT.

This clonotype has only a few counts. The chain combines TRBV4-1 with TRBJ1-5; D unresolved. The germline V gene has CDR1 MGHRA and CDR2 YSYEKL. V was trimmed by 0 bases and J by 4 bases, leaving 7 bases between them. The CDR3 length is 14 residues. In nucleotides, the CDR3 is TGCGCCAGCAGCCAAGATAACGGGAATCAGCCCCAGCATTTT. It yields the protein CASSQDNGNQPQHF.

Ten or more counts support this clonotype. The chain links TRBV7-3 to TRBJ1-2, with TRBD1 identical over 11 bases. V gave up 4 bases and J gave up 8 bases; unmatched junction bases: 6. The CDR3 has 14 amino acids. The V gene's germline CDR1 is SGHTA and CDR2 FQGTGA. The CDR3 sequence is CASSSGQGAEGYTF. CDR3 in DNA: TGTGCCAGCAGCTCCGGACAGGGGGCTGAGGGCTACACCTTC.

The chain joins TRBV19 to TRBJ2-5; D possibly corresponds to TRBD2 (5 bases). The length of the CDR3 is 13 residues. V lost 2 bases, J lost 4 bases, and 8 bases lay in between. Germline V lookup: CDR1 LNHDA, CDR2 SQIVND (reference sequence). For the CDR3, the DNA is TGTGCCAGTAGTATATCTGCGGGAGAGACCCAGTACTTC. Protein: CASSISAGETQYF.